This TCR beta chain was obtained from a study of regulatory T cells in long-lasting Graves disease. iRepertoire HTBI primers and Arm-PCR of CDR3 regions built TCR beta libraries. TCRdb reprocessed the multiplex PCR reads via MiXCR and lists one record per CDR3 protein. This sample has some 450,000 distinct CDR3 sequences, with around a quarter found just once. This clonotype was seen a handful of times. Noted time point: persistent/refractory GD, antithyroid drugs over 5 years with positive TRAb. From RNA extracted from PBMCs, the TCR library was made. The CDR3 spans 14 residues. V lost 5 bases to trimming and J lost 7 bases, with 17 bases between them.

This clonotype was obtained from a female donor with Graves disease. The rearrangement joins TRBV12-3 or TRBV12-4 to TRBJ2-5; a possible D gene is TRBD1 (6 bases). Sequencing was performed on peripheral blood mononuclear cells (PBMCs), taken when the disease was refractory, from a patient treated with antithyroid drugs. The CDR3 DNA follows: TGTGCCAGCAGTCCGACAGGCGGGTCGGGGACCCAGTACTTC. Its translation: CASSPTGGSGTQYF.